What follows is one T cell receptor beta chain and its context. The antigen is undetermined. The ViraFEST assay expanded antigen-specific CD4+ T cells with viral peptide pools before sequencing. Scientists isolated CD4+ T cells after a roughly 10-day culture period ended. Vaccinated recipients, who were negative for nucleocapsid antibodies, had no history of SARS-CoV-2 infection. In culture with approximately 10 IU/ml IL-2 and roughly 10 ug/ml peptides, PBMC were grown at fewer than 2.5 million per well. IL-2 medium supplanted half the medium on days 3 and 7. Assay used: immunoSEQ multiplex PCR; TCRdb lists only in-frame clones, some missing. The table lists 50,000 or so clones, just under 80% of them singletons. The germline V gene encodes CDR1 SGDLS and CDR2 YYNGEE. This CDR3 is 16 amino acids long. V was pared by 0 bases and J by 7 bases, with 9 bases of the junction left unmatched. The data were taken from a study of vaccination effects on CD4 cells after COVID-19.

Study outcomes and limitations: Healthy vaccine recipients' vaccine-induced clones were almost all SARS-CoV-2 mono-reactive. Marked clonal contraction was seen late after vaccination (in both infection- and vaccine-induced clones).

The sample in question was CD4+ T cells from PBMCs cultured with HCoV-OC43 spike peptides, obtained before COVID-19 vaccination. Subset denoted: HCoV-OC43 spike overlapping peptide pool stimulation. The chain employs TRBV9 and TRBJ2-2; TRBD2 matches at 7 bases. This receptor was obtained from a human donor who received a COVID-19 vaccine. This CDR3 is CASSVGQRGFVGELFF. DNA of the CDR3: TGTGCCAGCAGCGTAGGACAGCGGGGATTTGTCGGGGAGCTGTTTTTT.